This T cell receptor beta chain was sequenced for a study of T cells in Graves' hyperthyroidism and ophthalmopathy. This clonotype was counted at least ten times. Amplification yielded TCR beta CDR3 regions, with RNA transcripts as the source. During a first-round RT-PCR of the TCR CDR3, the HTBI primer set was used. Each CDR3 protein is one row after TCRdb ran MiXCR on the multiplex PCR reads. The table records 650,000 to 750,000 distinct CDR3 sequences, 14% of them present only once. Germline values: CDR1 SGHNT, CDR2 YENEEA. The CDR3 has 15 residues. V lost 3 bases and J 3 bases, leaving 15 bases between the germline ends.

This clonotype was obtained from a woman between 18 and 29 years old with Graves' hyperthyroidism. Sequencing was done on a sample of blood. This chain links TRBV11-3 with TRBJ2-7; D might be TRBD1 (6 bases). This CDR3 reads CASSFPGTGIYEQYF. The CDR3 nucleotides read TGTGCCAGCAGCTTTCCGGGAACAGGGATCTACGAGCAGTACTTC.